This T cell receptor beta chain is from a study of GPR56 and killer-like receptors on CD4 memory cells (dated by TCRdb to between 2017 and 2020). Describing the broader study: The study proposed that progressive acquisition of KLRB1, KLRG1, GPR56 and then KLRF1 marks human CD4+ memory T-cell differentiation and cytokine production potential. The healthy blood donors were described in the study as age-matched to the liver disease patients, whose median age was approximately 69 years.

Overall results and qualifications from the work: Overlap of TCR repertoires was observed especially between the late populations 4 and 5, and partly population 3. The clones that dominated late populations 4 and 5 were also present in early populations 1 and 2, and the authors interpreted this finding as evidence for linear differentiation. Clonal frequency started low in the marker-negative population and rose progressively along the proposed pathway, while TCRbeta diversity decreased accordingly. Rather than covering full repertoires, the diversity and similarity analyses were limited to the 100 most expanded clones in each population.

Prior to TCRbeta sequencing, five KLR/GPR56-defined CD4+ populations were enriched by fluorescence-activated cell sorting. To test a linear memory differentiation pathway, the researchers sequenced TCRbeta repertoires from five CD4+ T-cell subsets that were defined by expression of KLRB1, KLRG1, GPR56 and KLRF1. TCR-sequenced cells came from peripheral blood of healthy control individuals, reported as five donors in the TCRbeta analysis figure. Heparinized peripheral blood was collected and all samples were processed within one hour of retrieval. Blood was diluted 1:2 in PBS, and peripheral blood mononuclear cells were then isolated from the diluted blood at room temperature by Biocoll density gradient centrifugation. Before flow sorting, freshly isolated PBMCs underwent magnetic sorting with anti-CD4 MicroBeads to enrich CD4+ T cells. A BD FACSAria II was used to sort CD4+ T cells enriched from PBMCs of healthy donors according to marker expression. For surface staining, the researchers used Miltenyi Biotec antibodies: anti-KLRB1 clone 191B8, anti-KLRF1 clone 4A4.D10 and anti-KLRG1 clone REA261.

From its cysteine to its phenylalanine, the CDR3 spans 13 amino acids. The DNA is unrecorded. In the germline V gene (reference sequence), CDR1 corresponds to SEHNR and CDR2 to FQNEAQ. As concerns this clonotype: Its antigen remains unidentified.

The instrument was an Illumina HiSeq 2500. For construction of sequencing libraries, the recombined TCRbeta locus was amplified according to a previously published PCR protocol. The published analysis was carried out like this. Reads whose average quality score was below 30 were removed, and the reads that remained were processed with IMSEQ. Vbeta gene, Jbeta gene and CDR3 amino acid sequence were used to define clonotypes. The Morisita-Horn index, computed on the top 100 expanded clones, was used to measure repertoire overlap between populations. Renyi diversity profiles calculated on the top 100 expanded clones were used to assess clonal diversity. TCRdb reprocessed the reads, reporting each CDR3 protein sequence once and no DNA. In this record, the V and J calls reflect TCRdb's handling and not the investigators' own analysis. This sample's clone table shows 3,000 or so distinct CDR3 sequences. The top ten hold roughly 3.4% of the sample.

The sample comprised memory CD4+ T cells from blood. This clonotype originated in a human donor in good health. The rearrangement joined TRBV7-9 to TRBJ1-1; TCRdb's D call, TRBD1, is unchecked because there is no DNA. The CDR3 has the sequence CASSTGGNTEAFF.